This T cell receptor (beta chain) is from a study of blood T cell repertoires in COVID-19. Turning to the study itself: Samples taken during acute and convalescent COVID-19 were collected in the United States, Italy and Spain.

Deletions cut 7 bases from V and 4 bases from J, with 13 bases between. The germline V gene encodes CDR1 MNHEY and CDR2 SVGAGI. The CDR3 spans 13 residues. Produced via immunoSEQ multiplex PCR; TCRdb's table is partial and in-frame only. The sample has hundreds of thousands of clones, roughly 84% seen once. This clone was found once. The sequence was obtained from an elderly woman with acute or convalescent COVID-19. The V call is TRBV6-5, the J call TRBJ1-2; no definite D call. The sequenced material came from peripheral blood. The DNA of the CDR3 is TGTGCCAGCACTCCCAGTTCCTCCTATGGCTACACCTTC. Protein product: CASTPSSSYGYTF.